The 30 T cell receptor beta chains reported below all come from one sample, sequenced in a study of Ad26.COV2.S vaccination and SARS-CoV-2 variants. Treatment of the sample: about 20 received Ad26.COV2.S at low or high dose, single or two shots; about 5 received placebo; per-sample allocation not given. Samples analyzed were those drawn on day 63 after the first vaccine or placebo injection. Data came from immunoSEQ multiplex PCR; TCRdb stores just in-frame clones and leaves some out. The table includes 440,000 or so clones, about 92% detected once. Material: peripheral blood, obtained in a trial of Ad26.COV2.S vaccine versus placebo. The receptors shown here come from a person between 18 and 59 years old who received the Ad26.COV2.S COVID-19 vaccine or a placebo.

The V call is TRBV7-6, the J call TRBJ1-1; D is unresolved. CDR1 and CDR2 (germline): SGHVS, FNYEAQ. The CDR3 loop spans 15 amino acids. Deletions cut 5 bases from V and 0 bases from J, with 13 bases between. DNA for the CDR3: TGTGCCAGCAGCCTTAGGTACAGATTGAACACTGAAGCTTTCTTT. Residues: CASSLRYRLNTEAFF. Filled out from reference TRBV7-6 and TRBJ1-1, the complete variable domain reads GAGVSQSPRYKVTKRGQDVALRCDPISGHVSLYWYRQALGQGPEFLTYFNYEAQQDKSGLPNDRFSAERPEGSISTLTIQRTEQRDSAMYRCASSLRYRLNTEAFFGQGTRLTVV.

The V and J genes are TRBV7-6 and TRBJ1-5, with D maybe TRBD1 (5 bases). Germline CDR1 SGHVS, CDR2 FNYEAQ. The CDR3 contains 15 residues. The germline V and J ends were trimmed by 6 bases and 1 base, with 13 bases remaining between them. CDR3 in amino acids: CASSLSGQSNQPQHF. CDR3 DNA sequence: TGTGCCAGCAGTCTCTCGGGGCAAAGCAATCAGCCCCAGCATTTT.

The chain employs TRBV4-1 and TRBJ1-1, with a possible D match to TRBD1 (6 bases). Between the trimmed V and J ends, which lost 0 bases and 6 bases, there was a span of 8 bases. The germline gives CDR1 MGHRA, CDR2 YSYEKL. The CDR3 totals 13 residues. The CDR3 DNA is TGCGCCAGCAGCCAAGAATCAGGGGCTGAAGCTTTCTTT. Translation gives CASSQESGAEAFF.

The chain has TRBV15 and TRBJ1-1; 8 nucleotides match TRBD1. Germline CDR1 is LNHNV and CDR2 is YYDKDF (reference sequence). CDR3 size: 14 residues. The V segment lost 0 bases and the J segment 7 bases; nucleotides outside the gene matches: 4. CDR3 sequence (DNA): TGTGCCACCAGCAGAGACACAGGGGGAGTTGAAGCTTTCTTT. This sequence encodes CATSRDTGGVEAFF.

The rearrangement joins TRBV7-2 to TRBJ2-6; TRBD2 matches 10 bases. CDR3 length: 17 amino acids. Germline-derived CDR1 and CDR2 are SGHTA and FQGNSA. With 7 bases clipped from V and 0 bases from J, the junction kept 6 bases outside the gene matches. CDR3 sequence: CASTQLAGTSGANVLTF. The CDR3, as DNA: TGTGCCAGCACCCAACTAGCGGGAACCTCTGGGGCCAACGTCCTGACTTTC.

V is TRBV7-3 and J is TRBJ2-2; D uncertain. This CDR3 comprises 13 residues. The V and J ends lost 6 bases and 4 bases respectively, with 9 bases between them. Germline CDR1 reads SGHTA; CDR2 reads FQGTGA. CDR3 region: CASRSQSTGELFF. In nucleotides, the CDR3 is TGTGCCAGCAGATCTCAAAGCACCGGGGAGCTGTTTTTT.

The J gene is TRBJ2-7, the V gene TRBV9; perhaps TRBD1 as D (5 bases). Between the trimmed V and J ends, which lost 0 bases and 6 bases, there was a span of 13 bases. The CDR3 has 14 residues. Germline CDR1 reads SGDLS; CDR2 reads YYNGEE. CDR3 DNA sequence: TGTGCCAGCAGCGTAGCGGACACCCCCTCCGAGCAGTACTTC. Translated: CASSVADTPSEQYF.

This clone turned up a few times. The chain combines TRBV3-1 (or the pseudogene TRBV3-2) with TRBJ2-1, with unresolved D. The CDR3 sequence is 13 residues long. Trimming shortened V by 1 base and J by 10 bases, and 11 bases separated the two germline ends. Germline CDR1 LGHDT, CDR2 YNNKEL (reference sequence). The CDR3 sequence is CASSQVVGLEQFF. DNA of the CDR3: TGTGCCAGCAGCCAAGTAGTGGGGTTGGAGCAGTTCTTC.

The gene calls are TRBV7-3 and TRBJ2-1, with 8 bases matching TRBD1. This CDR3 spans 14 amino acids. With V trimmed by 5 bases and J by 9 bases, 9 bases remained unmatched. Germline values: CDR1 SGHTA, CDR2 FQGTGA. In DNA form, the CDR3 reads TGTGCCAGCAGCAAACAGGGGGAAGGTGGTGAGCAGTTCTTC. This codes for CASSKQGEGGEQFF.

This sequence joins TRBV10-3 and TRBJ2-7; TRBD2 matches at 11 bases. Germline CDR1 is ENHRY and CDR2 is SYGVKD. CDR3 size: 14 residues. V lost 6 bases and J lost 4; bases outside the gene matches: 5. CDR3 in amino acids: CAISPGTSGYEQYF. The CDR3 DNA sequence: TGTGCCATCAGCCCCGGGACTAGCGGATACGAGCAGTACTTC.

The J gene is TRBJ2-7, the V gene TRBV19; TRBD1 matches at 8 bases. Germline lookup yields CDR1 LNHDA and CDR2 SQIVND (reference sequence). V lost 1 base to trimming and J lost 2 bases; unmatched junction nucleotides: 4. The CDR3 loop spans 15 amino acids. The DNA for the CDR3 is TGTGCCAGTAGTATAGTCGTGACAGGGGCCTACGAGCAGTACTTC. Its translation: CASSIVVTGAYEQYF.

The chain couples TRBV6-2 or TRBV6-3 to TRBJ2-7; D may be TRBD1 (5 bases). In germline, CDR1 is MNHEY, CDR2 SVGEGT. The ends were cut back, 5 bases at V and 6 bases at J, with 17 bases in the middle. The CDR3 loop spans 14 amino acids. The CDR3 here is CASSQGLTSGEQYF. The CDR3 DNA reads TGTGCCAGCAGTCAGGGTCTTACTTCGGGCGAGCAGTACTTC.

The chain carries TRBV9 and TRBJ2-7, with D possibly being TRBD1 or TRBD2 (5 bases each). The CDR3 has 13 residues. V lost 4 bases to trimming and J lost 3 bases, with 11 bases between them. Germline V gene sequence: CDR1 SGDLS, CDR2 YYNGEE. The CDR3 DNA reads as TGTGCCAGCAGCCCGGGACGGAACTACGAGCAGTACTTC. Translation: CASSPGRNYEQYF.

The genes are TRBV29-1 and TRBJ2-3; D gene unclear. The CDR3 consists of 13 residues. The germline CDR1 and CDR2 sequences are SQVTM and ANQGSEA. The V gene lost 7 bases and the J gene lost 3 bases, with 14 bases spanning the gap. CDR3 nucleotides: TGCAGCGCCGTCGAGGTTTTAACAGATACGCAGTATTTT. Residues: CSAVEVLTDTQYF.

This chain connects TRBV11-3 to TRBJ2-2; perhaps TRBD1 as D (5 bases). With 2 bases removed from V and 2 bases from J, the gap between germline ends came to 15 bases. The CDR3 runs to 17 residues. Germline values: CDR1 SGHNT, CDR2 YENEEA. DNA for the CDR3: TGTGCCAGCAGCTTATACCAGGGATCTCAAAACACCGGGGAGCTGTTTTTT. This gives the protein CASSLYQGSQNTGELFF.

The chain carries TRBV4-1 and TRBJ2-2; D ambiguous. In germline, CDR1 is MGHRA, CDR2 YSYEKL. The germline V and J ends were trimmed by 3 bases and 4 bases, with 12 bases remaining between them. The length of the CDR3 is 15 residues. CDR3 bases: TGCGCCAGCAGCCAGGCGGCCTTGGGCACCGGGGAGCTGTTTTTT. It translates to CASSQAALGTGELFF.

The table lists this clone with a count of one. The chain couples TRBV5-1 to TRBJ2-1; 11 bases map to TRBD1. Germline V gene data show CDR1 as SGHRS and CDR2 as YFSETQ. The CDR3 has 14 amino acids. Losses at the gene ends were 2 bases for V and 9 bases for J; bases not matched to a gene: 4. CDR3 nucleotide sequence: TGCGCCAGCAGCTTAGGACAGGGGGCTCGTGAGCAGTTCTTC. This codes for CASSLGQGAREQFF.

The genes are TRBV30 and TRBJ1-1; a weak D match, TRBD1 (5 bases). Between the trimmed V and J ends, which lost 2 bases and 7 bases, there was a span of 14 bases. Per the germline V gene, CDR1 is GTSNPN and CDR2 is SVGIG (reference sequence). The CDR3 runs 13 residues. The CDR3 loop is CAWSPTVRVEAFF. The CDR3 nucleotides read TGTGCCTGGAGTCCGACAGTACGCGTTGAAGCTTTCTTT.

The V gene is TRBV7-9, the J gene TRBJ2-3, with 13 bases aligning to TRBD2. CDR3 length: 16 amino acids. Per germline, CDR1 SEHNR and CDR2 FQNEAQ (reference sequence). V dropped 6 bases and J dropped 5; count of bases not matched to a gene: 8. The CDR3 here is CASRPPGLAGLDTQYF. CDR3 coding DNA: TGTGCCAGCAGGCCTCCGGGACTAGCGGGACTAGATACGCAGTATTTT.

This clone was detected only once. In nucleotides, the CDR3 is TGTGCCAGCAGCGTAGCCGGGGCGGCCACTGAAGCTTTCTTT. Amino acid sequence: CASSVAGAATEAFF. The chain links TRBV9 to TRBJ1-1, with D perhaps TRBD1 (5 bases). The CDR3 spans 14 residues. Trimming took 0 bases from V and 4 from J, leaving 10 bases between them. Per germline, CDR1 SGDLS and CDR2 YYNGEE.

This clone was seen only once. This sequence joins TRBV6-2 or TRBV6-3 and TRBJ1-5; D gene ambiguous. The CDR3 is 13 residues long. Trimming stripped 2 bases from V and 4 bases from J, with 6 bases between. CDR1 and CDR2 from the germline V gene are MNHEY and SVGEGT. The chain's CDR3 is CASSYPNNQPQHF. CDR3 sequence (DNA): TGTGCCAGCAGTTACCCGAATAATCAGCCCCAGCATTTT.

This rearrangement joins TRBV28 to TRBJ2-5; maybe TRBD1 (6 bases). CDR1 is MDHEN, CDR2 SYDVKM, per germline. V dropped 6 bases and J dropped 1 base, with 12 bases sitting between them. This CDR3 comprises 14 residues. CDR3 sequence (DNA): TGTGCCAGCAGACTCACAGGGATCCAAGAGACCCAGTACTTC. It specifies CASRLTGIQETQYF. The full variable domain, rest sourced from reference TRBV28 and TRBJ2-5, is DVKVTQSSRYLVKRTGEKVFLECVQDMDHENMFWYRQDPGLGLRLIYFSYDVKMKEKGDIPEGYSVSREKKERFSLILESASTNQTSMYLCASRLTGIQETQYFGPGTRLLVL.

The chain is built from TRBV7-9 and TRBJ1-2; tentative D call: TRBD1 (5 bases). V was trimmed by 1 base and J by 2 bases, leaving 11 bases between them. This CDR3 region has 15 residues. CDR1 is SEHNR, CDR2 FQNEAQ, per germline (reference sequence). The CDR3 nucleotides read TGTGCCAGCAGCTTAGACCGGGGGATAAACTATGGCTACACCTTC. Protein sequence: CASSLDRGINYGYTF.

This clone was seen a handful of times. The chain has TRBV2 and TRBJ1-1; D ambiguous. The CDR3 is 13 amino acids. Germline values: CDR1 SNHLY, CDR2 FYNNEI. Deletions cut 6 bases from V and 0 bases from J, with 8 bases between. CDR3 sequence (DNA): TGTGCCAGCAGAGAGGACGTGAACACTGAAGCTTTCTTT. Translating gives CASREDVNTEAFF.

V gene TRBV23-1 combines with J gene TRBJ1-3; 10 bases fit TRBD1. TRBV23-1 is sorted into the ORF group, with uncertain function. Trimming removed 0 bases from V and 8 bases from J; junction bases left unmatched: 10. The CDR3 is made up of 17 amino acids. The CDR3 DNA sequence: TGCGCCAGCAGTCAATCGTCCTGGGGACAGGGGTCGGACACCATATATTTT. It translates to CASSQSSWGQGSDTIYF.

The chain employs TRBV4-2 and TRBJ1-2; 7 bases fit TRBD1. The germline V gene has CDR1 LGHNA and CDR2 YNFKEQ. The V gene end was trimmed by 4 bases and the J gene end by 7 bases; junction bases not matched to a gene: 12. The CDR3 spans 15 residues. CDR3 protein: CASSLTGTAFFGYTF. The CDR3 nucleotides read TGTGCCAGCAGCCTGACTGGGACAGCCTTTTTTGGCTACACCTTC.

V usage is TRBV4-3 and J usage is TRBJ2-7; 10 bases map to TRBD2. CDR1 and CDR2 from the germline V gene are LGHNA and YSLEER. J gave up 1 base and V 1 base, and 4 bases lay outside the gene matches. The CDR3 has 16 residues. CDR3 DNA: TGCGCCAGCAGCCAAGGTGCTAGCGGGAGATCCTACGAGCAGTACTTC. This translates into CASSQGASGRSYEQYF.

The CDR3 sequence is CASSIPSGSTDTQYF. As DNA, the CDR3 is TGTGCCAGCAGTATACCCAGCGGGAGCACAGATACGCAGTATTTT. This chain joins TRBV7-9 and TRBJ2-3; the D gene is possibly TRBD2 (6 bases). The CDR3 consists of 15 residues. The germline V gene has CDR1 SEHNR and CDR2 FQNEAQ (reference sequence). V was trimmed by 6 bases and J by 0 bases, leaving 13 bases between them.

The chain employs TRBV28 and TRBJ2-7, with a possible D match to TRBD1 (6 bases). V lost 4 bases and J lost 2, with 15 bases in between. The CDR3 spans 15 residues. CDR1 is MDHEN and CDR2 is SYDVKM in the germline V gene. CDR3 in amino acids: CASSSLPGQPYEQYF. In nucleotides, the CDR3 is TGTGCCAGCAGTTCCCTCCCCGGACAGCCCTACGAGCAGTACTTC. The complete variable domain, with remaining parts taken from reference TRBV28 and TRBJ2-7, reads DVKVTQSSRYLVKRTGEKVFLECVQDMDHENMFWYRQDPGLGLRLIYFSYDVKMKEKGDIPEGYSVSREKKERFSLILESASTNQTSMYLCASSSLPGQPYEQYFGPGTRLTVT.

This chain joins TRBV7-2 and TRBJ2-7; either TRBD1 or TRBD2 may supply D (6 bases each). CDR3 length: 14 residues. Trimming cost V 5 bases and J 6 bases, with 17 bases left between them. Per the germline V gene, CDR1 is SGHTA and CDR2 is FQGNSA. The CDR3 region has the DNA TGTGCCAGCAGCCTGACTAGAGGGGGGTCCGAGCAGTACTTC. Translation: CASSLTRGGSEQYF.